The 15 T cell receptor beta chains listed next were all sequenced from one sample in a study of neurological immune-mediated disorders. Each CDR3 protein is one row after TCRdb ran MiXCR on the 5' RACE reads. The sample comprises some 29,000 distinct CDR3 sequences, around 10% of which are singletons, and approximately 8% rests with the top ten. The source material was PBMCs. These receptors were taken from a man between 60 and 75 years old in good health.

This clonotype was detected many times. The chain links TRBV7-9 to TRBJ1-4; TRBD1 aligns across 8 bases. The ends lost 0 bases at V and 8 bases at J; junction bases unmatched: 8. The germline V gene has CDR1 SEHNR and CDR2 FQNEAQ (reference sequence). The CDR3 has 16 residues. The DNA for the CDR3 is TGTGCCAGCAGCTTAGCGAGGACAGGGACGTTGGAAAAACTGTTTTTT. The encoded protein is CASSLARTGTLEKLFF.

Many counts were recorded for this clonotype. The chain joins TRBV7-2 to TRBJ1-2, with a possible D match to TRBD1 (6 bases). Trimming shortened V by 5 bases and J by 8 bases, and 21 bases separated the two germline ends. The CDR3 is made up of 15 amino acids. Per germline, CDR1 SGHTA and CDR2 FQGNSA. CDR3 bases: TGTGCCAGCAGCCTACCTTTGGGGGGGCTGAGGGGCTACACCTTC. This sequence encodes CASSLPLGGLRGYTF.

By share, this clonotype counts as medium-sized. The chain joins TRBV20-1 to TRBJ1-1, with a possible D match to TRBD1 (5 bases). The V and J ends lost 6 bases and 0 bases respectively, with 14 bases between them. Germline CDR1 reads DFQATT; CDR2 reads SNEGSKA (reference sequence). This CDR3 has 14 residues. CDR3 sequence: CSAAAGNMNTEAFF. The CDR3 region has the DNA TGCAGTGCAGCCGCAGGGAATATGAACACTGAAGCTTTCTTT.

This clonotype was seen repeatedly, ten times or more. J is TRBJ2-1 and V is TRBV7-2; D not certain. Germline V gene data show CDR1 as SGHTA and CDR2 as FQGNSA. With 3 bases removed from V and 7 bases from J, the gap between germline ends came to 10 bases. The CDR3 has 13 residues. The CDR3 DNA reads TGTGCCAGCAGCTTTGGCTCTATAAATGAGCAGTTCTTC. It encodes CASSFGSINEQFF.

Judged by abundance, this clonotype is medium-sized. CDR3 bases: TGTGCCAGCAGCCGAGGACAGATCTCCTACAATGAGCAGTTCTTC. Its translation is CASSRGQISYNEQFF. The rearrangement joins TRBV7-2 to TRBJ2-1, with D possibly TRBD1 on 6 matching bases. The V end was cut by 5 bases, the J end by 0 bases, with 11 bases between. The CDR3 contains 15 residues. In germline, CDR1 is SGHTA, CDR2 FQGNSA.

Many counts were recorded for this clonotype. The rearrangement uses TRBV7-2 and TRBJ2-7; 8 bases match TRBD2. The J segment lost 7 bases and the V segment lost 5 bases, leaving 13 bases of the junction unmatched. Looked up from germline, CDR1 is SGHTA and CDR2 is FQGNSA. The CDR3 totals 15 residues. CDR3 nucleotides: TGTGCCAGCAGCCCCAGGGGTAGCGGGACTGGAGAGCAGTACTTC. Residues: CASSPRGSGTGEQYF. The full variable domain, completed using reference TRBV7-2 and TRBJ2-7, is GAGVSQSPSNKVTEKGKDVELRCDPISGHTALYWYRQSLGQGLEFLIYFQGNSAPDKSGLPSDRFSAERTGGSVSTLTIQRTQQEDSAVYLCASSPRGSGTGEQYFGPGTRLTVT.

This clonotype was found many times. The chain is built from TRBV7-9 and TRBJ1-1; the D gene is possibly TRBD1 (6 bases). CDR3 length: 15 amino acids. Germline CDR1 is SEHNR and CDR2 is FQNEAQ (reference sequence). Trimming took off 3 bases at V and 0 bases at J, with 11 bases between the two ends. The CDR3 DNA is TGTGCCAGCAGCTTGAGGGAGGGGGTGAACACTGAAGCTTTCTTT. The encoded protein is CASSLREGVNTEAFF.

This clonotype was detected ten times or more. The chain uses TRBV9 and TRBJ1-1; possibly TRBD1 for D (5 bases). CDR3 size: 14 residues. Per the germline V gene, CDR1 is SGDLS and CDR2 is YYNGEE. V gave up 2 bases and J gave up 6 bases, with 14 bases separating them. CDR3 sequence reads: CASSVGTDNAEAFF. The DNA of the CDR3 is TGTGCCAGCAGCGTGGGGACTGACAACGCTGAAGCTTTCTTT. The whole variable domain, filled in from reference TRBV9 and TRBJ1-1, reads DSGVTQTPKHLITATGQRVTLRCSPRSGDLSVYWYQQSLDQGLQFLIQYYNGEERAKGNILERFSAQQFPDLHSELNLSSLELGDSALYFCASSVGTDNAEAFFGQGTRLTVV.

This clonotype is labeled as medium-sized. The genes are TRBV7-9 and TRBJ1-2; D gene ambiguous. V gave up 5 bases and J gave up 4 bases, with 14 bases separating them. The CDR3 consists of 14 residues. Germline V CDR1 and CDR2: SEHNR, FQNEAQ (reference sequence). Here the CDR3 DNA reads TGTGCCAGCAGCCAGATGGCCGGGTCCTATGGCTACACCTTC. This gives the protein CASSQMAGSYGYTF.

The table lists this clonotype with many counts. The chain recombines TRBV12-5 with TRBJ1-5; no firm D call. Germline V gene data show CDR1 as LGHNT and CDR2 as FRNRAP. This CDR3 is 13 amino acids long. The ends were cut back, 7 bases at V and 8 bases at J, with 15 bases in the middle. CDR3 sequence (DNA): TGTGCTAGTGCCGATTCCGGGCGAGAGCCCCAGCATTTT. It encodes CASADSGREPQHF.

The chain uses TRBV19 and TRBJ2-1, with D possibly matching TRBD2 (6 bases). V was shortened by 1 base and J by 8 bases, with 12 bases between the two germline ends. CDR3 length: 14 amino acids. Germline V lookup: CDR1 LNHDA, CDR2 SQIVND (reference sequence). This CDR3 is CASSIVTRRYEQFF. The CDR3 DNA follows: TGTGCCAGTAGTATAGTGACTAGGCGTTATGAGCAGTTCTTC.

In its sample, this clonotype is medium-sized (0.01 to 0.1%). V usage is TRBV20-1 and J usage is TRBJ2-1, with TRBD2 matching 7 bases. Germline lookup yields CDR1 DFQATT and CDR2 SNEGSKA (reference sequence). The V segment lost 3 bases and the J segment 4 bases; nucleotides outside the gene matches: 6. This CDR3 comprises 14 residues. This CDR3 reads CSARRGTTYNEQFF. Here the CDR3 DNA reads TGCAGTGCTAGGCGGGGGACTACTTACAATGAGCAGTTCTTC.

This clonotype was seen repeatedly, ten times or more. The chain joins TRBV5-1 to TRBJ2-3; D perhaps matches TRBD2 (6 bases). Trimming removed 1 base from V and 6 bases from J, with 15 bases in between. The CDR3 is 15 residues long. The germline gives CDR1 SGHRS, CDR2 YFSETQ. The CDR3 loop is CASSLRDSRVDTQYF. The CDR3 region has the DNA TGCGCCAGCAGCTTGCGGGACTCCAGAGTGGATACGCAGTATTTT.

The V and J genes are TRBV29-1 and TRBJ2-3; the D gene could be TRBD1 or TRBD2 (5 bases each). Germline CDR1 SQVTM, CDR2 ANQGSEA. Trimming removed 6 bases from V and 2 bases from J, with 18 bases in between. The CDR3 spans 15 residues. CDR3 residues: CSVERDPYNTDTQYF. CDR3 nucleotides: TGCAGCGTGGAACGGGACCCCTATAACACAGATACGCAGTATTTT.

This clonotype occurred many times. The J gene is TRBJ1-5, the V gene TRBV7-2; tentative D call: TRBD1 (5 bases). Germline V gene sequence: CDR1 SGHTA, CDR2 FQGNSA. The CDR3 is 15 amino acids. V lost 3 bases to trimming and J lost 0 bases, with 9 bases between them. As DNA, the CDR3 is TGTGCCAGCAGCTTGAGCGGGGGTAGCAATCAGCCCCAGCATTTT. This sequence encodes CASSLSGGSNQPQHF.